The entry that follows covers one T cell receptor (beta chain) sequence. Trimming pared 0 bases from V and 9 bases from J, leaving 12 bases between. Germline V CDR1 and CDR2: SGHVS, FNYEAQ. The CDR3 has 14 amino acids. The method was immunoSEQ multiplex PCR; TCRdb's version includes in-frame clones alone and lacks a portion of them. The table lists about 330,000 clones, roughly nine tenths of them singletons. The source of the sample is a study of blood T cell repertoires in COVID-19. The sequence was collected from a woman aged 30 to 39 who had recovered from COVID-19. Specimen: PBMCs or T cells enriched from blood (not recorded which). V gene TRBV7-6 combines with J gene TRBJ2-1, with D maybe TRBD2 (5 bases). CDR3 DNA: TGTGCCAGCAGCTTAGCGACCGGGGAGAGTGAGCAGTTCTTC. This codes for CASSLATGESEQFF.